This T cell receptor beta chain is drawn from a study of preoperative IRX-2 immunotherapy in early breast cancer. This CDR3 is 14 amino acids long. Germline V gives CDR1 MGHDK, CDR2 SYGVNS. Trimming left V 4 bases short and J 2 bases short, with 12 bases between. Treatment given: preoperative locoregional IRX-2 cytokine immunotherapy. This phase Ib study tested locoregional IRX-2 cytokine immunotherapy given before surgery. Measured with immunoSEQ multiplex PCR; TCRdb has only the in-frame clones, and not every one. This sample has about 98,000 clones, with about nine tenths found just once. This specimen consisted of tumor tissue, obtained after IRX-2 immunotherapy. The chain has TRBV25-1 and TRBJ2-7, with D perhaps matching TRBD1 (5 bases). The sequence was collected from a human donor with breast cancer. Here the CDR3 DNA reads TGTGCCAGCAGTGCTTCAGGGATAGCCTACGAGCAGTACTTC. This gives the protein CASSASGIAYEQYF.